These 11 T cell receptor beta chains came from one sample sequenced in a study of shared clonotypes between healthy human individuals. CD8 cells classed as naive were CD45RO-negative and positively selected for CCR7, excluding terminally differentiated effector memory CD45RA+ cells. The protocol was immunoSEQ multiplex PCR, while the TCRdb copy is restricted to in-frame clones and leaves out a portion. The sample shows around 2,100,000 clones, about 94% of them seen only once. Sequencing was done on a sample of naive CD8+ T cells sorted from blood. Receptor source: a man in his late teens or twenties in good health.

This chain connects TRBV6-1 to TRBJ1-6, with D possibly being TRBD1 (6 bases). CDR1 is MNHNS and CDR2 is SASEGT in the germline V gene. The CDR3 has 12 residues. The V end was cut by 2 bases, the J end by 19 bases, with 15 bases between. Here the CDR3 DNA reads TGTGCCAGCAGTGAATGGGGGCCAGAGAATCACTTT. Translated, it gives CASSEWGPENHF.

As concerns this clone: Additional DNA sequences in this sample encode the identical CDR3. This rearrangement joins TRBV13 to TRBJ2-7; D remains ambiguous. Per the germline V gene, CDR1 is PRHDT and CDR2 is FYEKMQ (reference sequence). Trimming stripped 3 bases from V and 0 bases from J, with 6 bases between. The CDR3 extends over 13 amino acids. CDR3 residues: CASSFRSSYEQYF. The CDR3 DNA reads TGTGCCAGCAGCTTTCGGTCCTCCTACGAGCAGTACTTC. Full variable domain (rest looked up from reference TRBV13 and TRBJ2-7): AAGVIQSPRHLIKEKRETATLKCYPIPRHDTVYWYQQGPGQDPQFLISFYEKMQSDKGSIPDRFSAQQFSDYHSELNMSSLELGDSALYFCASSFRSSYEQYFGPGTRLTVT.

V and J are TRBV7-9 and TRBJ2-2; D perhaps matches TRBD1 (5 bases). Trimming cost V 4 bases and J 2 bases, with 8 bases left between them. CDR3 length: 14 amino acids. Germline V CDR1 and CDR2: SEHNR, FQNEAQ (reference sequence). The CDR3 DNA is TGTGCCAGCAGCTGGGGCCACAACACCGGGGAGCTGTTTTTT. It yields the protein CASSWGHNTGELFF.

The chain combines TRBV19 with TRBJ2-2; D unclear. Trimming removed 11 bases from V and 3 bases from J, with 10 bases in between. Germline V gene lookup returns CDR1 LNHDA and CDR2 SQIVND (reference sequence). The CDR3 covers 12 residues. The CDR3 DNA follows: TGTGCCTGTTATGGGGACACCGGGGAGCTGTTTTTT. Its translation: CACYGDTGELFF.

The V call is TRBV14, the J call TRBJ2-2, with 13 bases lining up with TRBD2. Germline trimming cut 4 bases from V and 4 bases from J; bases unmatched to any gene: 6. The germline CDR1 and CDR2 sequences are SGHDN and FVKESK. The CDR3 is 17 residues long. The CDR3 reads CASSPGLAGVFTGELFF. CDR3 sequence (DNA): TGTGCCAGCAGCCCCGGACTAGCGGGGGTTTTCACCGGGGAGCTGTTTTTT. The full variable domain, with the rest looked up from reference TRBV14 and TRBJ2-2, is EAGVTQFPSHSVIEKGQTVTLRCDPISGHDNLYWYRRVMGKEIKFLLHFVKESKQDESGMPNNRFLAERTGGTYSTLKVQPAELEDSGVYFCASSPGLAGVFTGELFFGEGSRLTVL.

This clone was observed a single time. This chain uses TRBV28 with TRBJ2-3, with a weak D call TRBD1 (5 bases). The CDR3 runs to 19 residues. Germline CDR1 MDHEN, CDR2 SYDVKM. The V end lost 2 bases, the J end lost 0 bases, and 21 bases lay between the germline ends. DNA of the CDR3: TGTGCCAGCAGTTTACGCAGGGAAACGATTTTTTCTAGCACAGATACGCAGTATTTT. Protein sequence: CASSLRRETIFSSTDTQYF.

This chain connects TRBV9 to TRBJ2-1, with TRBD2 matching over 8 bases. Losses at the gene ends were 6 bases for V and 3 bases for J; bases not matched to a gene: 11. Germline loops: CDR1 SGDLS, CDR2 YYNGEE. The CDR3 consists of 16 residues. The CDR3, as DNA: TGTGCCAGCACCCCGGGAGCGGGAGCGGTCTACAATGAGCAGTTCTTC. This encodes CASTPGAGAVYNEQFF. The variable domain in full, with the rest retrieved from reference TRBV9 and TRBJ2-1, is DSGVTQTPKHLITATGQRVTLRCSPRSGDLSVYWYQQSLDQGLQFLIQYYNGEERAKGNILERFSAQQFPDLHSELNLSSLELGDSALYFCASTPGAGAVYNEQFFGPGTRLTVL.

The chain links TRBV27 to TRBJ1-1; D is unresolved. The length of the CDR3 is 13 residues. V was trimmed by 4 bases and J by 0 bases, leaving 6 bases between them. The germline V gene has CDR1 MNHEY and CDR2 SMNVEV (reference sequence). CDR3 sequence: CASSSLVNTEAFF. The CDR3 DNA reads as TGTGCCAGCAGTTCGCTGGTGAACACTGAAGCTTTCTTT.

V usage is TRBV7-6 and J usage is TRBJ2-5; D remains ambiguous. The CDR3 contains 13 residues. Germline V gene sequence: CDR1 SGHVS, CDR2 FNYEAQ. The V end lost 1 base, the J end lost 4 bases, and 7 bases lay between the germline ends. The CDR3 region has the DNA TGTGCCAGCAGCTTAGAAGGTGGAGAGACCCAGTACTTC. It translates to CASSLEGGETQYF.

J is TRBJ1-5 and V is TRBV15; D is uncertain. This CDR3 has 14 amino acids. V was shortened by 3 bases and J by 3 bases, with 9 bases between the two germline ends. Germline V gene sequence: CDR1 LNHNV, CDR2 YYDKDF (reference sequence). The CDR3 protein is CATSSSGYNQPQHF. CDR3 nucleotide sequence: TGTGCCACCAGCAGTTCGGGTTACAATCAGCCCCAGCATTTT.

The chain couples TRBV7-9 to TRBJ2-5; D may be TRBD1 (8 bases). Deletions cut 7 bases from V and 5 bases from J, with 20 bases between. The CDR3 runs to 15 residues. CDR1 is SEHNR, CDR2 FQNEAQ, per germline (reference sequence). CDR3 nucleotides: TGTGCCAGCACCCACGGACAGGGAGGGCGGGAGACCCAGTACTTC. Its protein is CASTHGQGGRETQYF.